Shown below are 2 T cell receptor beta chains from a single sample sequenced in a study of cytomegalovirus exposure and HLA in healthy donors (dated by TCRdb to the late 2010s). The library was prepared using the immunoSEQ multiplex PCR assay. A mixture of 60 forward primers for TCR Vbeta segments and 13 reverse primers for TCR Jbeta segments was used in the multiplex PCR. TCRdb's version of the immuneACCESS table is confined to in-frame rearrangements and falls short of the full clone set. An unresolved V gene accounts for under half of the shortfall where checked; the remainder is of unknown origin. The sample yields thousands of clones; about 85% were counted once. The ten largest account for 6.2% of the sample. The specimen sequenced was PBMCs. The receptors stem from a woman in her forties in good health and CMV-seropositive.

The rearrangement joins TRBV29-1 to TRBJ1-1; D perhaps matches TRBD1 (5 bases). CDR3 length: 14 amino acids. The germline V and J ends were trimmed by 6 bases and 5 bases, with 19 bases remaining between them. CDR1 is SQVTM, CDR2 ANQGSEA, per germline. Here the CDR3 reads CSVAGQGLATEAFF. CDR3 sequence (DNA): TGCAGCGTCGCAGGCCAGGGTCTGGCAACTGAAGCTTTCTTT.

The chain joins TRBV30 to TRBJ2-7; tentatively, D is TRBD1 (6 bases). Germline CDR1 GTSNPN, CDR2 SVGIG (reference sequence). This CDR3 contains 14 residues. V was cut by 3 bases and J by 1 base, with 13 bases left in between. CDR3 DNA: TGTGCCTGGAGCAGTGGGGGCGGTTCCTACGAGCAGTACTTC. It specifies CAWSSGGGSYEQYF.